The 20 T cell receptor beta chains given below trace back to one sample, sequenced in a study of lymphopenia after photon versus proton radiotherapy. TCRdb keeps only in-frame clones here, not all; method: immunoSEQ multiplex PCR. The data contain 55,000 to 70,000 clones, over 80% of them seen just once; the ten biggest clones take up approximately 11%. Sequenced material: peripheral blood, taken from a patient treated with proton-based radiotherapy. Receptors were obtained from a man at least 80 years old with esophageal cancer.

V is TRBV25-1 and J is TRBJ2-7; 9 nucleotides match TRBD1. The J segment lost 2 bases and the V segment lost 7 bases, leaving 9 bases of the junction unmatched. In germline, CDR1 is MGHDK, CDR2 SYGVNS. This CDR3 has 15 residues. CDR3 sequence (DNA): TGTGCCAGCATGCCCGGGACAGGGAGGACCTACGAGCAGTACTTC. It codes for CASMPGTGRTYEQYF.

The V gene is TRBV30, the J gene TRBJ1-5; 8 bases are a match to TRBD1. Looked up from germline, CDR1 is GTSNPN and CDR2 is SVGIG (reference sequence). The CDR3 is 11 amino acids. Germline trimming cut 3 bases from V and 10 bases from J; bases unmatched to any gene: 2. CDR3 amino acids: CAWSAGGPQHF. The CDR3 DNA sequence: TGTGCCTGGAGCGCAGGGGGCCCCCAGCATTTT.

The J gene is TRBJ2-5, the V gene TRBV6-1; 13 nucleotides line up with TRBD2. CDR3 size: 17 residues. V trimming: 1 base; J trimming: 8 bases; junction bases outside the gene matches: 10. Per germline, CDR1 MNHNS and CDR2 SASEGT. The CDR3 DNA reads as TGTGCCAGCAGTGAAGAGGGACTAGCGGGGTTCCGTTCAACCCAGTACTTC. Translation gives CASSEEGLAGFRSTQYF.

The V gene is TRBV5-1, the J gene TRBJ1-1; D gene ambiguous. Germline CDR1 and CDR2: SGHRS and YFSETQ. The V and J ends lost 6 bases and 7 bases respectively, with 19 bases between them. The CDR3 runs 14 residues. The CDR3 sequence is CASTWTGPGGEAFF. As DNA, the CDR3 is TGCGCCAGCACCTGGACGGGTCCGGGAGGTGAAGCTTTCTTT. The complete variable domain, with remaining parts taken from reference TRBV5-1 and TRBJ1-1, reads KAGVTQTPRYLIKTRGQQVTLSCSPISGHRSVSWYQQTPGQGLQFLFEYFSETQRNKGNFPGRFSGRQFSNSRSEMNVSTLELGDSALYLCASTWTGPGGEAFFGQGTRLTVV.

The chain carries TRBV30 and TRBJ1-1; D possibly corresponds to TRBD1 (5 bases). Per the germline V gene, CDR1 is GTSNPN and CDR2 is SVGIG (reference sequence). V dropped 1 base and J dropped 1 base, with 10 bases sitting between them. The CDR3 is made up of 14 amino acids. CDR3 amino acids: CAWSARQTNTEAFF. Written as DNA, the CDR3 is TGTGCCTGGAGTGCCCGACAGACGAACACTGAAGCTTTCTTT.

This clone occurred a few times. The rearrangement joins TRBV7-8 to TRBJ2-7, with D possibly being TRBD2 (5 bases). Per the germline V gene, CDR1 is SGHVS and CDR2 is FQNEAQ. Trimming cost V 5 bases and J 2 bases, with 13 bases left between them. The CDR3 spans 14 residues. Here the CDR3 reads CASSLVGATYEQYF. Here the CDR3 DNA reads TGTGCCAGCAGCCTAGTGGGAGCGACCTACGAGCAGTACTTC.

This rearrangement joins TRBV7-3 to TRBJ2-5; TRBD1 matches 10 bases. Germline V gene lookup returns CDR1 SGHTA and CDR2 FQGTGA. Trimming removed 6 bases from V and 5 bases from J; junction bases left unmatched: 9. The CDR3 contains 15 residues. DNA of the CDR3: TGTGCCAGCAGTTCCGGGACAGGGGCCTGGGAGACCCAGTACTTC. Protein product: CASSSGTGAWETQYF. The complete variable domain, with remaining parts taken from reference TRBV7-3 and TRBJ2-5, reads GAGVSQTPSNKVTEKGKYVELRCDPISGHTALYWYRQSLGQGPEFLIYFQGTGAADDSGLPNDRFFAVRPEGSVSTLKIQRTERGDSAVYLCASSSGTGAWETQYFGPGTRLLVL.

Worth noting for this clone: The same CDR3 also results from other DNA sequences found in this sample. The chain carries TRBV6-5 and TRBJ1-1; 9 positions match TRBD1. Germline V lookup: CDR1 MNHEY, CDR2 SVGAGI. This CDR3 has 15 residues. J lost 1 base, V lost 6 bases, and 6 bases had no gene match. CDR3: CASRKRQGGNTEAFF. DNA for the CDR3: TGTGCCAGCAGAAAAAGACAGGGGGGGAACACTGAAGCTTTCTTT.

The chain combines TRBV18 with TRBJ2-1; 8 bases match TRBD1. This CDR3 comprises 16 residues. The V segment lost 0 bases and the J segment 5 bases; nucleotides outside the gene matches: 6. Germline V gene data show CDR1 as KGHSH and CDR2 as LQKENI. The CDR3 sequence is CASSPPDRARHNEQFF. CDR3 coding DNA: TGTGCCAGCTCACCACCGGACAGGGCACGTCACAATGAGCAGTTCTTC.

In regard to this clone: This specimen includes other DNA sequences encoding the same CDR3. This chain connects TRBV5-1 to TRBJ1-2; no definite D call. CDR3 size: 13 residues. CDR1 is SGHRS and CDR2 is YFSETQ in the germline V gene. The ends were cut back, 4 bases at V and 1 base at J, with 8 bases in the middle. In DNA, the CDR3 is TGCGCCAGCAGCCTGGACGGTAACTATGGCTACACCTTC. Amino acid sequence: CASSLDGNYGYTF.

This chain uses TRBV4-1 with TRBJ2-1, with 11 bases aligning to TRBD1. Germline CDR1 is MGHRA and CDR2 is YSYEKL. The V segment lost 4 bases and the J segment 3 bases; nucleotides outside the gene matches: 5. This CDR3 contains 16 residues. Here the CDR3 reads CASSPEGTGGYNEQFF. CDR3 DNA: TGCGCCAGCAGCCCCGAGGGGACAGGGGGCTACAATGAGCAGTTCTTC.

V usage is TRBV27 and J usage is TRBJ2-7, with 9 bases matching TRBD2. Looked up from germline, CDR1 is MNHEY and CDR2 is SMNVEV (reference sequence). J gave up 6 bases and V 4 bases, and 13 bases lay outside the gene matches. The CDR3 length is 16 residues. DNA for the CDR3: TGTGCCAGCAGTTACTCACCGGGACTAGCTCAAGGCGAGCAGTACTTC. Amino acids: CASSYSPGLAQGEQYF.

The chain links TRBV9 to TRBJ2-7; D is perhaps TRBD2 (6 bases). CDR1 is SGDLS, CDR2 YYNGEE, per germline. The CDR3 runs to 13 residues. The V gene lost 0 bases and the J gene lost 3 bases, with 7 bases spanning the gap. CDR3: CASSVGLDYEQYF. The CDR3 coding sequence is TGTGCCAGCAGCGTAGGACTAGACTACGAGCAGTACTTC.

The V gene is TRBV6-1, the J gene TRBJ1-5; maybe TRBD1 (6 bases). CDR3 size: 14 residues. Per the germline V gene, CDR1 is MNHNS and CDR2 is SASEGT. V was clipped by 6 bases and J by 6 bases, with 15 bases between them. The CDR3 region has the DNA TGTGCCAGCAGGAGGGGGGGAAGTGGTCAGCCCCAGCATTTT. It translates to CASRRGGSGQPQHF.

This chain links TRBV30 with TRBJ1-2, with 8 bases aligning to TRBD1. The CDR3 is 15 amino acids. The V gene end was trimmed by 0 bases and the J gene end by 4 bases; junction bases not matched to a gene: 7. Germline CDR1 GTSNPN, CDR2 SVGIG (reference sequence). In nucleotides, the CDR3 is TGTGCCTGGAGTGTAAGAGGACAGGGTGCCTATGGCTACACCTTC. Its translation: CAWSVRGQGAYGYTF. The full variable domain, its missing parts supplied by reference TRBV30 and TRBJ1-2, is SQTIHQWPATLVQPVGSPLSLECTVEGTSNPNLYWYRQAAGRGLQLLFYSVGIGQISSEVPQNLSASRPQDRQFILSSKKLLLSDSGFYLCAWSVRGQGAYGYTFGSGTRLTVV.

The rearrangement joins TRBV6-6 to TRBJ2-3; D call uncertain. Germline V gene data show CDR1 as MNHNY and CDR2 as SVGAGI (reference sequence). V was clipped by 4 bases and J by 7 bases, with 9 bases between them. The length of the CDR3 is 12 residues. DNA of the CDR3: TGTGCCAGCAGTTCGGGTGGAAATACGCAGTATTTT. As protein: CASSSGGNTQYF.

CDR3 residues: CASSLERGGLEDTQYF. CDR3 in DNA: TGCGCCAGCAGCTTGGAGCGGGGGGGCCTTGAAGATACGCAGTATTTT. The gene calls are TRBV5-1 and TRBJ2-3, with 10 bases matching TRBD2. This CDR3 is 16 amino acids long. CDR1 SGHRS and CDR2 YFSETQ come from the germline V gene. J was trimmed by 5 bases and V by 0 bases; bases with no gene match: 6.

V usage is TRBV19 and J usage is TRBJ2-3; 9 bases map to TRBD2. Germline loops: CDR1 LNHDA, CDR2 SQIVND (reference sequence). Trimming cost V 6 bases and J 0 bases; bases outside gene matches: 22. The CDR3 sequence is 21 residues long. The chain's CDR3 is CASRDLLAGEGGAKSTDTQYF. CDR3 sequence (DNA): TGTGCCAGTAGGGACCTTTTAGCGGGAGAGGGGGGGGCCAAAAGCACAGATACGCAGTATTTT.

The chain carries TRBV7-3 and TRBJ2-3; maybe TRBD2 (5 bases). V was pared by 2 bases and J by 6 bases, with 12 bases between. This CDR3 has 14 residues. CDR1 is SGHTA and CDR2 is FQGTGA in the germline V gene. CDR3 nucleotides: TGTGCCAGCAGCTTAGATCCGGGCGGGGATACGCAGTATTTT. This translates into CASSLDPGGDTQYF.

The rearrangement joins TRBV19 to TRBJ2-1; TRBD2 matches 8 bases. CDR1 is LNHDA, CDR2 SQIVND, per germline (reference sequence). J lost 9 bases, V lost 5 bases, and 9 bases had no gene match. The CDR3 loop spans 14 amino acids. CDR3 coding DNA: TGTGCCAGTAGTGGACCGGGACTAGGGGTTGAGCAGTTCTTC. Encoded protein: CASSGPGLGVEQFF.